The following is a T cell receptor beta chain sequence with its context. This sample was taken from a study of blood T cell repertoires in COVID-19. Background on the study: Sites across the United States, Italy and Spain contributed samples from acute and convalescent COVID-19. Sample material is recorded as cDNA or gDNA derived from T cells, B-cell-depleted T cells, or PBMCs.

The CDR3 is 16 residues long. The authors' processing: Amplification from reference gene primers served as the basis for estimated nucleated cell counts. TCRdb keeps only in-frame clones here, not all; method: immunoSEQ multiplex PCR. For V, J and clone size, that table is used; D and trimming come from the DNA. The sample holds roughly 86,000 clones; 70% to 90% are singletons and the top ten take around 3%. This sequence was found in a man aged 50 to 60 with acute or convalescent COVID-19. The sequencing input was peripheral blood. The chain joins TRBV21-1 to TRBJ2-7; the tabulated D call, TRBD1, remains unverified against the DNA. TRBV21-1 constitutes a pseudogene. The CDR3 coding sequence is TGTGCCAGCACCAGTATGGCCGGGACAGCTACCTACGAGCAGTACTTC. Amino acids: CASTSMAGTATYEQYF.